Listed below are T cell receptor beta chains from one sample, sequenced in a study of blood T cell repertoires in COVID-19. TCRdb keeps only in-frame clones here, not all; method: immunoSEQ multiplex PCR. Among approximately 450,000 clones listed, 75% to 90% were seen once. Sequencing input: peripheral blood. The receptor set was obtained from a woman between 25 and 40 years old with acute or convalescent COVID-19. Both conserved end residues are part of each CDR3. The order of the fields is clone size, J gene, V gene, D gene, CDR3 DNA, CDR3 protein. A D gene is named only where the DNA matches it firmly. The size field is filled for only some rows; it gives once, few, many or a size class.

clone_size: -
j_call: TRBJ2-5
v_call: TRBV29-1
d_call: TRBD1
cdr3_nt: TGCAGCGGCTGGACAGGGAATGAAGAGACCCAGTACTTC
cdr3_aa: CSGWTGNEETQYF

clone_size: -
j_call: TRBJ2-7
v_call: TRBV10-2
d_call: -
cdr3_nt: TGCGCCAGCAGTGAGGAGGAATCTTCGGGTCAAACCTACGAGCAGTACTTC
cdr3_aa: CASSEEESSGQTYEQYF

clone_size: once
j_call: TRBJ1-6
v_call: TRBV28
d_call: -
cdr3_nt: TGTGCCAGCACCCTGAGGCAGGGGAATTCACCCCTCCACTTT
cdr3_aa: CASTLRQGNSPLHF

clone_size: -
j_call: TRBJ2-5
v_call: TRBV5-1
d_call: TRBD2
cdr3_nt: TGCGCCAGCAGCTTATGGACTAGCGGGGAAGTCCAAGAGACCCAGTACTTC
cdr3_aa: CASSLWTSGEVQETQYF

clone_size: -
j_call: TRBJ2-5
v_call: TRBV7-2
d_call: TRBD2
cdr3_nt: TGTGCCAGCAGCCACTCCGGGACTAGTTCCGAGACCCAGTACTTC
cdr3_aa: CASSHSGTSSETQYF

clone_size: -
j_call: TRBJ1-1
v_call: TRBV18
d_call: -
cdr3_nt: TGTGCCAGCTCACCACCGGGGAGGACGAACACTGAAGCTTTCTTT
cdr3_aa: CASSPPGRTNTEAFF

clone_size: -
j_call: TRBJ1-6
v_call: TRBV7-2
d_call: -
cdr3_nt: TGTGCCACCACCCTTCTCTCCGGGATCAGTAATTCACCCCTCCACTTT
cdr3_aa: CATTLLSGISNSPLHF

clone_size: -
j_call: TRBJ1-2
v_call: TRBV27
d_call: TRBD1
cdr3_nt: TGTGCCAGCAGCCTACAGGGGCCCTATGGCTACACCTTC
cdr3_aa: CASSLQGPYGYTF

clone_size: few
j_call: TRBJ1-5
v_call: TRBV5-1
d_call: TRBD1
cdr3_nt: TGCGCCAGCAGCCCACAGGGGGGAAAATTGCAGCCCCAGCATTTT
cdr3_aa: CASSPQGGKLQPQHF

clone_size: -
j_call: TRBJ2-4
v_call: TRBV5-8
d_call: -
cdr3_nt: TGTGCCAGCAGAATAAGCGGAAAAAACATTCAGTACTTC
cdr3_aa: CASRISGKNIQYF

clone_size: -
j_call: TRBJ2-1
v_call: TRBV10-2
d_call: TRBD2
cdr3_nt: TGCGCCAGCAGGGTAACCGGGACTAGCGGGCCCAATGAGCAGTTCTTC
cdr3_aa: CASRVTGTSGPNEQFF

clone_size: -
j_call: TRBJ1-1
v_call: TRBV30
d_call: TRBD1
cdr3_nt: TGTGCCTCCACGACAGGGCGTAGTGGTAGGGACACTGAAGCTTTCTTT
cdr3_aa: CASTTGRSGRDTEAFF

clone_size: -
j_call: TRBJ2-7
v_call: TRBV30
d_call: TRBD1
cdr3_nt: TGTGCCTGGAACGGACAGGGGAGGTCCTACGAGCAGTACTTC
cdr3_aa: CAWNGQGRSYEQYF

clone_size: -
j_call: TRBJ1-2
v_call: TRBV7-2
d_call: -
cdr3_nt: TGTGCCAGCAGCACTGACAGGCGCTACTATGGCTACACCTTC
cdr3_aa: CASSTDRRYYGYTF

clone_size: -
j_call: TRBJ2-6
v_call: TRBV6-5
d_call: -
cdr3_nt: TGTGCCAGCAGCCTAGGAGCATCTGGGGCCAACGTCCTGACTTTC
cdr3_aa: CASSLGASGANVLTF

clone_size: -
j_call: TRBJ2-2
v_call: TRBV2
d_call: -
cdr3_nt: TGTGCCAGCAGTGGTACGCAGGGCACCGGGGAGCTGTTTTTT
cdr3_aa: CASSGTQGTGELFF

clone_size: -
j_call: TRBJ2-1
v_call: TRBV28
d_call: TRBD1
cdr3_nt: TGTGCCAGCAGTCCCCTCCGGAGACAGGGGGGGATCTTC
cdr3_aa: CASSPLRRQGGIF

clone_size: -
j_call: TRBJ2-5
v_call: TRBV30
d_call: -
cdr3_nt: TGTGCCTGGAGTGTTCGCGTCCAAGAGACCCAGTACTTC
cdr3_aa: CAWSVRVQETQYF

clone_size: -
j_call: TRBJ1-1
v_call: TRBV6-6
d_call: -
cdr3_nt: TGTGCCAGCAGGGATTCCCAGGGGTCTGAAGCTTTCTTT
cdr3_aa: CASRDSQGSEAFF

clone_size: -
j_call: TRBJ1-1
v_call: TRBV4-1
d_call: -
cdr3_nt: TGCGCCAGCAGCCAAGTCGTAGGTAGACAGTCGCGCGGCACTGAAGCTTTCTTT
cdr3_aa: CASSQVVGRQSRGTEAFF

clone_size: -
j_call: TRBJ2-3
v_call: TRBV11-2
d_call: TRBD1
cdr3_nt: TGTGCCAGCAGCCCAAGTCGGGACAGAGTAAACTCGGATACGCAGTATTTT
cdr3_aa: CASSPSRDRVNSDTQYF

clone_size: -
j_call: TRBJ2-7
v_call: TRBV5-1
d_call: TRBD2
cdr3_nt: TGCGCCAGCAGCCCGGGGGGAGTTGCTAGCTCCTACGAGCAGTACTTC
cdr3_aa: CASSPGGVASSYEQYF

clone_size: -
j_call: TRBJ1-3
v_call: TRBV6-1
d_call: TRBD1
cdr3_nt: TGTGCCAGCAGTGGAGGGGACAGGGGGAGTTTTGGAAACACCATATATTTT
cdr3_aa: CASSGGDRGSFGNTIYF

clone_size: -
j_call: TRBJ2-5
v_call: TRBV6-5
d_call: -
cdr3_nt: TGTGCCAGCACATTAAACACAGAGACCCAGTACTTC
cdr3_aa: CASTLNTETQYF

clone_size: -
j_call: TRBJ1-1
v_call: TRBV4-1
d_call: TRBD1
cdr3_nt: TGCGCCAGCAGCCAAGGTAGGGGGCTGAACACTGAAGCTTTCTTT
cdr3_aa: CASSQGRGLNTEAFF

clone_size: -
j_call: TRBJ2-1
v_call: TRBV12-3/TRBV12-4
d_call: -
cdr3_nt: TGTGCCGCGGCGTCGGGGTACTACAATGAGCAGTTCTTC
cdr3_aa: CAAASGYYNEQFF

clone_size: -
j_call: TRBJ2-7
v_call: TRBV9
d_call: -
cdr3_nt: TGTGCCAGCAGCGTAGTTGGGCGGAGGTCCTACGAGCAGTACTTC
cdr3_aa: CASSVVGRRSYEQYF

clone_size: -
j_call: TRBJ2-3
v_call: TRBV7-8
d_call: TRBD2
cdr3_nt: TGTGCCAGCAGACTCGGACTAGCGGGGGGCCCCGGGACAGATACGCAGTATTTT
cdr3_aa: CASRLGLAGGPGTDTQYF

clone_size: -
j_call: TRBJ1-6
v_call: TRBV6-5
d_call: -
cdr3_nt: TGTGCCAGCCAAAAACAAAACAGGGAATCACCCCTCCACTTT
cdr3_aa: CASQKQNRESPLHF

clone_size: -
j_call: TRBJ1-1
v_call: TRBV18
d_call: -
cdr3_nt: TGTGCCAGCTCACTTAATCCAGGGTGGACTGAAGCTTTCTTT
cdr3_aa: CASSLNPGWTEAFF

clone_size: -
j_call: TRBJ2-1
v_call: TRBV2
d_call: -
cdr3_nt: TGTGCCACCAAGACAAGACCCCTTTTGGAGCAGTTCTTC
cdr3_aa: CATKTRPLLEQFF

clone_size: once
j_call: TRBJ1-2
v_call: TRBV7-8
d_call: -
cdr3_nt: TGTGCCAGCAGCTTATCCTCTCAGGGGCTATCTGGCAGGCCTACTTCTATGGGCTACACCTTC
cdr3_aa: CASSLSSQGLSGRPTSMGYTF

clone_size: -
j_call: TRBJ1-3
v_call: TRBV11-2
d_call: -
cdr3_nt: TGTGCCAGCAGCTTAGTACCAGCGGGGGGAAACACCATATATTTT
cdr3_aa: CASSLVPAGGNTIYF

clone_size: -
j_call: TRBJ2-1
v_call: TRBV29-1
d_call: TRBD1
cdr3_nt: TGCAGCGTTGACAATTCGGGTAGGACAGGGATGTATGAGCAGTTCTTC
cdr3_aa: CSVDNSGRTGMYEQFF

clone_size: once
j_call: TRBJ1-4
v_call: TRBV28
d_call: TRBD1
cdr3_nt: TGTGCCAGCAGTTTCGGAGGGGGCGGTGAAAAACTGTTTTTT
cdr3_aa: CASSFGGGGEKLFF

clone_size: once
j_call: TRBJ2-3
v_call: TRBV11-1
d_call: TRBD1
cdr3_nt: TGTGCCAGCAGCTTGACCGGGACAGGGGGGACAGATACGCAGTATTTT
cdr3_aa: CASSLTGTGGTDTQYF

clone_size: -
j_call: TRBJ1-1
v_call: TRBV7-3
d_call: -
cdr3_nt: TGTGCCAGCAGCTTAAGGGGGGTGGACACTGAAGCTTTCTTT
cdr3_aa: CASSLRGVDTEAFF

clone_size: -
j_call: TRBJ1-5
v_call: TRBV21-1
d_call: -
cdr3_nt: TGTGCCAGCAGCATACTCCCCCAGCATTTT
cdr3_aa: CASSILPQHF

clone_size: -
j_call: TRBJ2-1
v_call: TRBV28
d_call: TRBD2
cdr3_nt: TGTGCCAGCAGCGAGACTAGCGGGGGGCTCAATGAGCAGTTCTTC
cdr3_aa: CASSETSGGLNEQFF

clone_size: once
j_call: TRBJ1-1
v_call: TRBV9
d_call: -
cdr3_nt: TGTGCCAGCAGCCCTTTGGCAGCGGGGTACACTGAAGCTTTCTTT
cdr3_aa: CASSPLAAGYTEAFF

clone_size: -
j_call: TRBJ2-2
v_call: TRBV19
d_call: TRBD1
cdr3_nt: TGTGCCAGTAGTGACCTCGGGACAGGAGAAAACACCGGGGAGCTGTTTTTT
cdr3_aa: CASSDLGTGENTGELFF

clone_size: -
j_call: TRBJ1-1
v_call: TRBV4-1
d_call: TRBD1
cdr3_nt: TGCGCCAGCAGCCATGAGAGGGGGCCCCAGGGGGGAGCTTTCTTT
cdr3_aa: CASSHERGPQGGAFF

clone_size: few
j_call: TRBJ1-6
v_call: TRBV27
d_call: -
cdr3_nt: TGTGCCAGCAGTTTTAATAGTAATTCACCCCTCCACTTT
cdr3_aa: CASSFNSNSPLHF

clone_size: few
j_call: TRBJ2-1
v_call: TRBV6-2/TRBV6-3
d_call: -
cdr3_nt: TGTGCCAGCAGCCGGGACTGGAGCTCCTACAATGAGCAGTTCTTC
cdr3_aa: CASSRDWSSYNEQFF

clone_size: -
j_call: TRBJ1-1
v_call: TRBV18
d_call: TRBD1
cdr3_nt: TGTGCCAGCTCACACGGACAGGGGGACACTGAAGCTTTCTTT
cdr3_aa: CASSHGQGDTEAFF

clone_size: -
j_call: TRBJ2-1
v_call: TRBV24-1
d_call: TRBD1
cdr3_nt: TGTGCCACCAGTGGGGGCAGGGGGTTCTCCTACAATGAGCAGTTCTTC
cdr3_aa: CATSGGRGFSYNEQFF

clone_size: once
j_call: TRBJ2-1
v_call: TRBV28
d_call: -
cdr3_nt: TGTGCCAGCAAGAGTGGAGGGATCGAGGCTCCGTTCTTC
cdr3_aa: CASKSGGIEAPFF

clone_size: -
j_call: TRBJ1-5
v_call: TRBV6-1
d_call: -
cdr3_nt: TGTGCCAGCACAGGGGGCAATCAGCCCCAGCATTTT
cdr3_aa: CASTGGNQPQHF

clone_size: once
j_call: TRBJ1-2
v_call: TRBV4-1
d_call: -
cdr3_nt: TGCGCCAGCAGCCAAGTTTCGGGATATGGCTACACCTTC
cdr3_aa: CASSQVSGYGYTF

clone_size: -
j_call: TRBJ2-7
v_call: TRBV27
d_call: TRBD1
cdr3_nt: TGTGCCAGCAGTTTTGGACAGGGGCAGTACGAGCAGTACTTC
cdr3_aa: CASSFGQGQYEQYF

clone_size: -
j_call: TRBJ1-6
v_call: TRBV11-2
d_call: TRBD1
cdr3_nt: TGTGCCAGCAGCTCCCCGATCCCGGGACAGTATAATTCACCCCTCCACTTT
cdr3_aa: CASSSPIPGQYNSPLHF

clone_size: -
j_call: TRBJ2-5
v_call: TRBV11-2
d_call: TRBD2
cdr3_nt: TGTGCCAGCAGCCGCCTAAACGCGGGGGAAGAGACCCAGTACTTC
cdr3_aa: CASSRLNAGEETQYF

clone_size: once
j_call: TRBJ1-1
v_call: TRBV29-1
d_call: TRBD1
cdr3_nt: TGCAGCGTTGCGACAATTTTGCACAGGGGATGGGGGTTCGACACTGAAGCTTTCTTT
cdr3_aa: CSVATILHRGWGFDTEAFF

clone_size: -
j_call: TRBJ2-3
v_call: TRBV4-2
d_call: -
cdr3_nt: TGTGCCAGCAGCCAAGACCAGTTGCGGGGGACAACAGATACGCAGTATTTT
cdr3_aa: CASSQDQLRGTTDTQYF

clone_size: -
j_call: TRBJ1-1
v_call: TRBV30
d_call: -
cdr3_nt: TGTGCCTGGAGTGTGGGAGTGAACACTGAAGCTTTCTTT
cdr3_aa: CAWSVGVNTEAFF

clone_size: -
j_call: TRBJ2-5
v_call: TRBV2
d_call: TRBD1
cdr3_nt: TGTGCCAGCAGTGGCAGACAGGGGATCTTAACCCGCCAAGAGACCCAGTACTTC
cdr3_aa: CASSGRQGILTRQETQYF

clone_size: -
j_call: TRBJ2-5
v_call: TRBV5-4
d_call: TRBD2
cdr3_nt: TGTGCCAGCAGCCCCGAAGGACTAGCGGGGCCGATACAAGAGACCCAGTACTTC
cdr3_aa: CASSPEGLAGPIQETQYF